This is a list of T cell receptor beta chains from one sample in a study of blood T cell repertoires in COVID-19. Data came from immunoSEQ multiplex PCR; TCRdb stores just in-frame clones and leaves some out. Of 150,000 or so clones in the sample, about 85% were seen once. Sequenced sample: peripheral blood. All receptors come from a man in his sixties who had recovered from COVID-19. Each CDR3 is given without its conserved first and last residue.

j_call cdr3_length v_call cdr3_aa
TRBJ1-5 15 TRBV7-9 ASSLGGTGMGNQPQH
TRBJ1-1 12 TRBV5-4 ASSLVGEYTEAF
TRBJ1-1 12 TRBV7-3 ASSSKYSDTEAF
TRBJ1-1 11 TRBV3-1/TRBV3-2 ASSQERETEAF
TRBJ2-1 16 TRBV4-2 ASSQAFAASGGRNEQF
TRBJ2-3 14 TRBV3-1/TRBV3-2 ASSQASGGATDTQY
TRBJ1-1 11 TRBV29-1 SVDRGLWTEAF
TRBJ1-4 13 TRBV5-4 ASSLYGTGHEKLF
TRBJ1-2 13 TRBV6-6 ASSPGTGANYGYT
TRBJ1-5 13 TRBV6-5 ASSNTGTGRQPQH
TRBJ1-6 13 TRBV10-3 AISAGGTGDSPLH
TRBJ2-1 13 TRBV2 ASSIDRSSYNEQF
TRBJ1-5 16 TRBV5-5 ASSLEVSYRGSNQPQH
TRBJ2-1 13 TRBV5-1 ASSLGTGRHNEQF
TRBJ2-3 14 TRBV6-5 ASSYSGTPRTDTQY
TRBJ1-1 16 TRBV27 ASSLFTGTGTLNTEAF
TRBJ1-4 15 TRBV10-3 AISQTGGEVRFEKLF
TRBJ1-5 12 TRBV2 ASRGTGPNQPQH
TRBJ2-3 12 TRBV19 ASRVAGGTDTQY
TRBJ2-7 12 TRBV5-6 ASSAGTVAYEQY
TRBJ2-2 11 TRBV18 ASSLTGDGELF
TRBJ2-7 13 TRBV2 ASSPRQGYLSEQY
TRBJ1-6 11 TRBV19 ASSDRVDSPLH
TRBJ1-4 16 TRBV4-1 ASSGGDGGYATNEKLF
TRBJ2-5 12 TRBV6-4 ASRSYRGLETQY
TRBJ2-1 12 TRBV7-2 ASSLARVPNEQF
TRBJ2-7 15 TRBV7-2 ASSLVRGSESSYEQY
TRBJ1-6 12 TRBV7-9 ASSPSSYNSPLH
TRBJ2-2 14 TRBV19 ASSDLTGRKTGELF
TRBJ1-6 12 TRBV11-1 ASSPTVAHSPLH
TRBJ2-3 12 TRBV5-8 ASQAGGPADTQY
TRBJ2-3 13 TRBV19 ASKGGARGTDTQY
TRBJ1-2 11 TRBV7-9 ASSSRVADGYT
TRBJ2-1 10 TRBV11-3 ASSRWGDEQF
TRBJ2-5 15 TRBV7-2 ASSLRNWKRGEETQY
TRBJ1-5 11 TRBV19 ASSLWPNQPQH
TRBJ1-2 10 TRBV5-4 ASSLTGGGYT
TRBJ2-1 11 TRBV2 ASSEELGGEQF
TRBJ2-5 14 TRBV5-4 ASTQRTSGVFETQY
TRBJ1-5 12 TRBV6-5 ASSYRAGPQPQH
TRBJ2-7 12 TRBV9 ASSVRAGGYEQY
TRBJ1-1 12 TRBV5-1 ASSHSDRSRGAF
TRBJ2-3 13 TRBV5-1 ASSLQGVLTDTQY
TRBJ1-2 13 TRBV15 ATSRGDRGVIGYT
TRBJ2-1 16 TRBV19 ASSIAATSGGAVNEQF
TRBJ2-7 12 TRBV19 ASSMGGPPYEQY
TRBJ1-2 11 TRBV6-5 ASSPQGNYGYT
TRBJ1-2 15 TRBV29-1 SVDKGQGDILGYGYT
TRBJ1-3 13 TRBV5-1 ASAEVRSSGNTIY
TRBJ2-7 13 TRBV3-1/TRBV3-2 ASSQGTILSYEQY
TRBJ2-2 13 TRBV7-9 ASSPYLAFTGELF
TRBJ1-5 13 TRBV15 ATSPWRGGNQPQH